This note documents a single T cell receptor beta chain sequence. Some clones are missing from TCRdb's copy, which holds only in-frame ones; the method was immunoSEQ multiplex PCR. The data show 35,000 to 40,000 clones, nearly 90% seen once. V lost 2 bases to trimming and J lost 0 bases, with 17 bases between them. CDR3 length equals 18 residues. CDR1 is SGDLS, CDR2 YYNGEE, per germline. The source of the sample is a study of blood T cell repertoires in COVID-19. Sequenced: peripheral blood. The chain uses TRBV9 and TRBJ1-4; the D is unclear. The TCR originated in a man aged 55 to 70 with COVID-19, enrolled during active disease. The CDR3 spells CASSVGTGSLATNEKLFF. Written as DNA, the CDR3 is TGTGCCAGCAGCGTCGGAACGGGATCCCTCGCAACTAATGAAAAACTGTTTTTT.